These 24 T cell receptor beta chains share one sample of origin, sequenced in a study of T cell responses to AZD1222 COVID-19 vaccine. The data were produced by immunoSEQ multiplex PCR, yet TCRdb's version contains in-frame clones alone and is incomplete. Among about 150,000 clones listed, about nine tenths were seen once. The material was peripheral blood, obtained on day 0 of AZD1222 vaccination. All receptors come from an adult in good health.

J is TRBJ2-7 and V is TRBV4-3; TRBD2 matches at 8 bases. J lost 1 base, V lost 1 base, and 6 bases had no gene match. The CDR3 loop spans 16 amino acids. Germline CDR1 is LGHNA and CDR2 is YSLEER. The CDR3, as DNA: TGCGCCAGCAGCCAAGGGGACGGGGGGGCGTCCTACGAGCAGTACTTC. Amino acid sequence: CASSQGDGGASYEQYF.

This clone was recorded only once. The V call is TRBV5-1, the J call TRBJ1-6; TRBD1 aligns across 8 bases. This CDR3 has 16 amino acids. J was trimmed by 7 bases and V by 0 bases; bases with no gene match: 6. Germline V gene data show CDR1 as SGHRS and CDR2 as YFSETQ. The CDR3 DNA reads TGCGCCAGCAGCTTGGCCAAGGACAGGGTGAATTCACCCCTCCACTTT. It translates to CASSLAKDRVNSPLHF.

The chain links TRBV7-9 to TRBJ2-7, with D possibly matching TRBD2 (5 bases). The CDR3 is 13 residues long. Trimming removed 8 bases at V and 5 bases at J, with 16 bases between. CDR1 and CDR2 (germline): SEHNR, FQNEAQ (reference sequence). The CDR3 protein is CASDNAGVNEQYF. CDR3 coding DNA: TGTGCCAGCGATAATGCCGGGGTAAACGAGCAGTACTTC.

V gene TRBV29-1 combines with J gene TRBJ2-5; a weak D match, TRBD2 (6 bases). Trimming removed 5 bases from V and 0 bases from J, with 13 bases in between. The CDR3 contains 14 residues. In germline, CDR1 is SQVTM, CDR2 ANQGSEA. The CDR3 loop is CSVRRDSYQETQYF. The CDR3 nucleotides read TGCAGCGTTCGGAGGGACTCATACCAAGAGACCCAGTACTTC. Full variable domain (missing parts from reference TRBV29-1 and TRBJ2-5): SAVISQKPSRDICQRGTSLTIQCQVDSQVTMMFWYRQQPGQSLTLIATANQGSEATYESGFVIDKFPISRPNLTFSTLTVSNMSPEDSSIYLCSVRRDSYQETQYFGPGTRLLVL.

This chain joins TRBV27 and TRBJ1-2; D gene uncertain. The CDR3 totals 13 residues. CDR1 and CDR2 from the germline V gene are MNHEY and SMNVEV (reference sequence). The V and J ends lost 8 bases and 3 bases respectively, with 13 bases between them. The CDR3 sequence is CASGGHLDYGYTF. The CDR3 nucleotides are TGTGCCAGCGGAGGGCACCTCGACTATGGCTACACCTTC.

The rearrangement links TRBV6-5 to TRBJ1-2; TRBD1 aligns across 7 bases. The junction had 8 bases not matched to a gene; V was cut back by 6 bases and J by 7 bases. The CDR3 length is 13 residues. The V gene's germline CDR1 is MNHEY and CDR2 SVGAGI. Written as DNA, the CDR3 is TGTGCCAGCAGGCTGACAGGGCTGGCTGGCTACACCTTC. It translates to CASRLTGLAGYTF.

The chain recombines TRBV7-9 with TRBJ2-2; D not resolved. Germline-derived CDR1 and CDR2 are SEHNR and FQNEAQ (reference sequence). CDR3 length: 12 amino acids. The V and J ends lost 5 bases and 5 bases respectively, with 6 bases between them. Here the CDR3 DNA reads TGTGCCAGCAGCCCTCAGACCGGGGAGCTGTTTTTT. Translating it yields CASSPQTGELFF.

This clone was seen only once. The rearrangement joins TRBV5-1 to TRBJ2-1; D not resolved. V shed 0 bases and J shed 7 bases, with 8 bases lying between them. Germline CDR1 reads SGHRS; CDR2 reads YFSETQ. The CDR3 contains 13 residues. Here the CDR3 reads CASSLAVGNEQFF. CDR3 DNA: TGCGCCAGCAGCTTGGCCGTTGGAAATGAGCAGTTCTTC.

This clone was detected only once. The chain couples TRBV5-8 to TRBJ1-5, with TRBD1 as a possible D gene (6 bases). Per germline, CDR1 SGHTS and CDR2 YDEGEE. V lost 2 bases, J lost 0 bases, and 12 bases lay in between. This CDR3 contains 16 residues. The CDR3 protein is CASSFGQTFSNQPQHF. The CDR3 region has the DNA TGTGCCAGCAGCTTTGGACAGACTTTTAGCAATCAGCCCCAGCATTTT.

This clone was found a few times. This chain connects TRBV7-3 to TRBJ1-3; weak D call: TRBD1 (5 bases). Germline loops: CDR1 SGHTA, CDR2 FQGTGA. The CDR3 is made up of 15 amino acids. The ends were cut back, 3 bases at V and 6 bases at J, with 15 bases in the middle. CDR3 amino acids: CASSLTGAPLNTIYF. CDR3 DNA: TGTGCCAGCAGCTTGACCGGGGCCCCACTAAACACCATATATTTT. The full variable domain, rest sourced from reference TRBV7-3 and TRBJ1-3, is GAGVSQTPSNKVTEKGKYVELRCDPISGHTALYWYRQSLGQGPEFLIYFQGTGAADDSGLPNDRFFAVRPEGSVSTLKIQRTERGDSAVYLCASSLTGAPLNTIYFGEGSWLTVV.

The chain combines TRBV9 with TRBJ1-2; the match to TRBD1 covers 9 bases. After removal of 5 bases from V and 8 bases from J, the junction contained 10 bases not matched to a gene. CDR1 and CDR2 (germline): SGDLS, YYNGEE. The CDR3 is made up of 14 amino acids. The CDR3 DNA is TGTGCCAGCAGTGGGGGACAGGGTGATCGCGGCTACACCTTC. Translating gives CASSGGQGDRGYTF.

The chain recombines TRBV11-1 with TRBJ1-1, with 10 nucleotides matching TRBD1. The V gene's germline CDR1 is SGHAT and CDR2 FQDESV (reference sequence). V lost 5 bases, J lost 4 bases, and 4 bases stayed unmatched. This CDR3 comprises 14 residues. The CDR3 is CASSVDRGPTEAFF. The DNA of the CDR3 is TGTGCCAGCAGCGTTGACAGGGGGCCCACTGAAGCTTTCTTT.

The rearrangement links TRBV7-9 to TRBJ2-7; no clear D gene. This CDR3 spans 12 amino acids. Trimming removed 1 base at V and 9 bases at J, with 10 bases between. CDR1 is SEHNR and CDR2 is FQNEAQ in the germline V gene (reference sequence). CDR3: CASSLDKELQYF. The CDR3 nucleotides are TGTGCCAGCAGCTTAGATAAGGAGTTGCAGTACTTC.

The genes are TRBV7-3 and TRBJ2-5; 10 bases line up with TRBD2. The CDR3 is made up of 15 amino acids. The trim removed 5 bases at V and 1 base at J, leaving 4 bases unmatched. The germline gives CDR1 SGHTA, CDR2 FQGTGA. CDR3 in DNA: TGTGCCAGCAGCCCTAGCGGGGGCCGCCAAGAGACCCAGTACTTC. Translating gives CASSPSGGRQETQYF.

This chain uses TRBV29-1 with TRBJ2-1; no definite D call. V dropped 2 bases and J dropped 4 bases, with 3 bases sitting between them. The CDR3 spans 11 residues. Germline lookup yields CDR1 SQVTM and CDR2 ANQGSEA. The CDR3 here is CSVEQYNEQFF. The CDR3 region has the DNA TGCAGCGTTGAACAGTACAATGAGCAGTTCTTC.

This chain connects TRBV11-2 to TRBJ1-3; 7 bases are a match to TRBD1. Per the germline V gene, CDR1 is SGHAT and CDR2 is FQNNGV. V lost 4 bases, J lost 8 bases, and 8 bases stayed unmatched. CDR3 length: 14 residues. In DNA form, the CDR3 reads TGTGCCAGCAGCTCCCGACAGGGCGCGGACACCATATATTTT. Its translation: CASSSRQGADTIYF.

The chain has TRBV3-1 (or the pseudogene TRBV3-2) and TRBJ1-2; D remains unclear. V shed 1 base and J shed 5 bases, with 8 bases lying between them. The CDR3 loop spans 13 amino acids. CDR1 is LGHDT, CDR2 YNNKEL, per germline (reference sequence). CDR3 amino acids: CASSQGRAYGYTF. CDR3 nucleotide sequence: TGTGCCAGCAGCCAAGGGCGAGCTTATGGCTACACCTTC.

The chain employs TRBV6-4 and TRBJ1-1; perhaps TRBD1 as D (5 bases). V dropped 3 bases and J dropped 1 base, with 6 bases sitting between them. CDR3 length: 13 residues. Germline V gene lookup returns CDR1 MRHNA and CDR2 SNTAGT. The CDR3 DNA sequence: TGTGCCAGCAGTGAGGGACGGAACACTGAAGCTTTCTTT. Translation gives CASSEGRNTEAFF.

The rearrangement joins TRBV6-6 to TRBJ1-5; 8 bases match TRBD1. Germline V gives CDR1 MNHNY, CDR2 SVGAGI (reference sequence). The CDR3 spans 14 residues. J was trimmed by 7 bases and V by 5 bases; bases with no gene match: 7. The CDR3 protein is CASSQQGEGQPQHF. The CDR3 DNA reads TGTGCCAGCAGTCAACAGGGGGAGGGCCAGCCCCAGCATTTT.

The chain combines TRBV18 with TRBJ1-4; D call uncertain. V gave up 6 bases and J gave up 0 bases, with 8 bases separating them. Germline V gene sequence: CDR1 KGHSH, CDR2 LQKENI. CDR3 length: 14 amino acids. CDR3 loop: CASSSIATNEKLFF. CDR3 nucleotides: TGTGCCAGCTCCTCCATTGCAACTAATGAAAAACTGTTTTTT.

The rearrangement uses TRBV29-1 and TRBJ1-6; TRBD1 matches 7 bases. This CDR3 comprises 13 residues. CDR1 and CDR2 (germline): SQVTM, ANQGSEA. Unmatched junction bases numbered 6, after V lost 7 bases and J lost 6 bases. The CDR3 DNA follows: TGCAGCGCCGGACAGGATGTTAATTCACCCCTCCACTTT. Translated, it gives CSAGQDVNSPLHF.

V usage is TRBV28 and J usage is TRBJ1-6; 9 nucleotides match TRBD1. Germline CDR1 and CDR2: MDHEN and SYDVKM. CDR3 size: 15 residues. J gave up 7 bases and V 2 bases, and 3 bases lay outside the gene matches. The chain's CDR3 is CASSLRTGANSPLHF. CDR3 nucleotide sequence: TGTGCCAGCAGTTTAAGGACAGGGGCCAATTCACCCCTCCACTTT.

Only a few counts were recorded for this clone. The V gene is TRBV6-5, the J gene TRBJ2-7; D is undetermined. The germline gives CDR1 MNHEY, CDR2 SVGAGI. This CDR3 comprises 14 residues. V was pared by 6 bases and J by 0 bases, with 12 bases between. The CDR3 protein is CASSTPSSSYEQYF. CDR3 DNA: TGTGCCAGCAGCACTCCTTCCAGCTCCTACGAGCAGTACTTC.

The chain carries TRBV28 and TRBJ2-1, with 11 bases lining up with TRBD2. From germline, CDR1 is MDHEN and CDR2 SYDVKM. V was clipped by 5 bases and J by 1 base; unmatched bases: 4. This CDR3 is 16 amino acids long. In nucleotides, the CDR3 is TGTGCCAGCAGTCACCTAGCGGGGGGATCCTACAATGAGCAGTTCTTC. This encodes CASSHLAGGSYNEQFF.